This T cell receptor (beta chain) appears in the sequencing data of a study of shared clonotypes between healthy human individuals. This CDR3 has 16 amino acids. The J segment lost 6 bases and the V segment lost 3 bases, leaving 8 bases of the junction unmatched. Germline CDR1 and CDR2: KGHSH and LQKENI. Donors, healthy HIV-negative adults, lacked recent acute infections or vaccinations. Amplification in unsorted PBMC replicate PCRs started from 250 to 350 ng DNA, which equals some 29,000 T cell genomes. Clones were sequenced by immunoSEQ multiplex PCR, and TCRdb holds only the in-frame ones, with some missing. The data hold roughly 500,000 clones, with about 85% observed a single time.

Sequencing input: PBMCs. The sequence derives from a woman between 35 and 50 years old in good health. Some clones in this sample may be carry-over from other donors' samples. The chain employs TRBV18 and TRBJ1-5; 10 nucleotides line up with TRBD1. The CDR3 region is CASSPSGQGVGQPQHF. The CDR3 nucleotides read TGTGCCAGCTCACCCTCTGGACAGGGGGTCGGTCAGCCCCAGCATTTT.